This T cell receptor beta chain came from a study of OX40 agonist ivuxolimab in advanced cancers. Data came from immunoSEQ multiplex PCR; TCRdb stores just in-frame clones and leaves some out. This repertoire shows tens of thousands of clones, 65% to 80% found once; its top ten account for approximately 9.8%. Points on this clone: What it binds is not known.

CDR1 MDHEN and CDR2 SYDVKM come from the germline V gene. V was cut by 2 bases and J by 4 bases, with 11 bases left in between. This CDR3 has 14 residues. General study findings and limits: On average, CD8+ T cells had more expanded clones than CD4+.

The sample in question was CD4+ or CD8+ T cells sorted from blood, obtained in a trial of the OX40 agonist ivuxolimab. The rearrangement links TRBV28 to TRBJ1-1, with D perhaps matching TRBD1 (6 bases). This TCR was recovered from an adult with an advanced solid tumor such as melanoma, head and neck, liver or kidney cancer. The CDR3 DNA reads as TGTGCCAGCAGTTTACCCACAGGGTTCACTGAAGCTTTCTTT. Its protein is CASSLPTGFTEAFF.